The 15 T cell receptor beta chains in this list originate from one sample, sequenced in a study of OX40 agonist ivuxolimab in advanced cancers. The table came from immunoSEQ multiplex PCR; TCRdb's copy has only in-frame clones and leaves some out. Of over 80,000 clones listed, more than 75% are singletons. Sequenced here: CD4+ or CD8+ T cells sorted from blood, sampled in a trial of the OX40 agonist ivuxolimab. These receptors were taken from an adult with an advanced solid tumor such as melanoma, head and neck, liver or kidney cancer.

CDR3 sequence (DNA): TGTGCCAGCAGCTTGCTCGGGGATAGCAATCAGCCCCAGCATTTT. It yields the protein CASSLLGDSNQPQHF. The chain combines TRBV5-5 with TRBJ1-5, with D unclear. Germline CDR1 and CDR2: SGHKS and YYEKEE (reference sequence). The CDR3 extends over 15 amino acids. With 1 base removed from V and 0 bases from J, the gap between germline ends came to 8 bases.

The sample holds a few counts of this clone. V is TRBV11-2 and J is TRBJ2-2; no clear D gene. This CDR3 is 13 amino acids long. In germline, CDR1 is SGHAT, CDR2 FQNNGV. Trimming cost V 7 bases and J 5 bases, with 11 bases left between them. For the CDR3, the DNA is TGTGCCAGCACCCCCGTGGGTACCGGGGAGCTGTTTTTT. Protein product: CASTPVGTGELFF.

V usage is TRBV11-2 and J usage is TRBJ2-7; 8 nucleotides align to TRBD2. With 0 bases clipped from V and 4 bases from J, the junction kept 5 bases outside the gene matches. The CDR3 length is 15 residues. Germline V gene sequence: CDR1 SGHAT, CDR2 FQNNGV. The CDR3 protein is CASSLDQSGSYEQYF. The CDR3 nucleotides are TGTGCCAGCAGCTTAGATCAAAGCGGGAGTTACGAGCAGTACTTC.

V is TRBV29-1 and J is TRBJ2-2; 7 bases map to TRBD2. The CDR3 spans 13 residues. Germline values: CDR1 SQVTM, CDR2 ANQGSEA. Trimming took 4 bases from V and 3 from J; bases not matched to a gene: 2. The CDR3, as DNA: TGCAGCGTTGGCGGGAGCTACACCGGGGAGCTGTTTTTT. This codes for CSVGGSYTGELFF.

The chain carries TRBV7-8 and TRBJ1-5; weak D call: TRBD1 (5 bases). Germline V lookup: CDR1 SGHVS, CDR2 FQNEAQ. Trimming pared 1 base from V and 3 bases from J, leaving 13 bases between. CDR3 length: 16 residues. The CDR3 coding sequence is TGTGCCAGCAGCTTAGTCGGGGCTTCGGTCAATCAGCCCCAGCATTTT. Translating gives CASSLVGASVNQPQHF.

The chain couples TRBV28 to TRBJ1-5; D not certain. V lost 3 bases and J lost 9, with 15 bases in between. Germline V gene lookup returns CDR1 MDHEN and CDR2 SYDVKM. The CDR3 contains 14 residues. The CDR3 DNA follows: TGTGCCAGCAGTTTCCCAAATCCCCGGGGGCCCCAGCATTTT. Translated, it gives CASSFPNPRGPQHF.

This sequence joins TRBV30 and TRBJ1-1; D might be TRBD1 (6 bases). CDR1 and CDR2 from the germline V gene are GTSNPN and SVGIG (reference sequence). V lost 2 bases, J lost 6 bases, and 13 bases lay in between. The CDR3 runs to 13 residues. The CDR3 here is CAWSQEGVAEAFF. The CDR3 region has the DNA TGTGCCTGGAGTCAGGAGGGGGTGGCTGAAGCTTTCTTT.

The rearrangement links TRBV29-1 to TRBJ1-3; no clear D gene. This CDR3 is 14 amino acids long. The germline V gene encodes CDR1 SQVTM and CDR2 ANQGSEA. V lost 6 bases and J lost 0, with 12 bases in between. CDR3: CSVRKGRSGNTIYF. The CDR3, as DNA: TGCAGCGTAAGGAAGGGCCGCTCTGGAAACACCATATATTTT.

J is TRBJ1-5 and V is TRBV19, with TRBD1 matching 8 bases. V shed 5 bases and J 2 bases; nucleotides not matched to a gene: 2. This CDR3 comprises 14 residues. The germline V gene encodes CDR1 LNHDA and CDR2 SQIVND (reference sequence). The CDR3 sequence is CASSQTGGNQPQHF. The CDR3 DNA follows: TGTGCCAGTAGTCAGACAGGGGGCAATCAGCCCCAGCATTTT.

The chain couples TRBV5-4 to TRBJ2-6; possible D gene TRBD1, 5 bases. The CDR3 has 15 amino acids. Germline V gene data show CDR1 as SGHNT and CDR2 as YYREEE (reference sequence). V was shortened by 4 bases and J by 1 base, with 9 bases between the two germline ends. The CDR3 bases are TGTGCCAGCAGCCAGACAGCTTCTGGGGCCAACGTCCTGACTTTC. Protein product: CASSQTASGANVLTF. The entire variable domain, with the rest obtained from reference TRBV5-4 and TRBJ2-6, is as follows: ETGVTQSPTHLIKTRGQQVTLRCSSQSGHNTVSWYQQALGQGPQFIFQYYREEENGRGNFPPRFSGLQFPNYSSELNVNALELDDSALYLCASSQTASGANVLTFGAGSRLTVL.

The CDR3 nucleotides are TGTGCCAGCAGAGCGGACAGGGGGGCCTACGAGCAGTACTTC. As protein: CASRADRGAYEQYF. V gene TRBV6-6 combines with J gene TRBJ2-7; 10 nucleotides match TRBD1. J lost 2 bases, V lost 6 bases, and 4 bases had no gene match. CDR3 length: 14 residues. Germline assignment: CDR1 MNHNY and CDR2 SVGAGI (reference sequence).

The V call is TRBV9, the J call TRBJ1-2, with D maybe TRBD1 (5 bases). V dropped 3 bases and J dropped 4 bases, with 13 bases sitting between them. The CDR3 length is 14 residues. Germline V CDR1 and CDR2: SGDLS, YYNGEE. The CDR3 DNA follows: TGTGCCAGCAGCGACCCGGACGGGGGCTATGGCTACACCTTC. Translation gives CASSDPDGGYGYTF. The entire variable domain, with the rest obtained from reference TRBV9 and TRBJ1-2, is as follows: DSGVTQTPKHLITATGQRVTLRCSPRSGDLSVYWYQQSLDQGLQFLIQYYNGEERAKGNILERFSAQQFPDLHSELNLSSLELGDSALYFCASSDPDGGYGYTFGSGTRLTVV.

This clone was recorded a few times. The CDR3 reads CASSPPGERWGETQYF. Written as DNA, the CDR3 is TGTGCCAGCAGCCCCCCGGGGGAGAGGTGGGGAGAGACCCAGTACTTC. The chain carries TRBV11-2 and TRBJ2-5, with a possible D match to TRBD2 (6 bases). Germline loops: CDR1 SGHAT, CDR2 FQNNGV. Trimming stripped 5 bases from V and 4 bases from J, with 20 bases between. This CDR3 is 16 amino acids long.

The rearrangement links TRBV28 to TRBJ1-6, with a tentative D call TRBD1 (6 bases). This CDR3 contains 14 residues. Germline V gives CDR1 MDHEN, CDR2 SYDVKM. V was clipped by 5 bases and J by 11 bases, with 16 bases between them. CDR3 loop: CASSAKQGRAPLHF. As DNA, the CDR3 is TGTGCCAGCAGTGCAAAGCAGGGGCGGGCACCCCTCCACTTT.

V and J are TRBV11-3 and TRBJ2-1, with TRBD2 identical over 10 bases. Germline CDR1 and CDR2: SGHNT and YENEEA. This CDR3 has 15 residues. The V and J ends lost 6 bases and 5 bases, in that order; junction bases with no gene match: 7. The CDR3 here is CASSLTSGTNNEQFF. Here the CDR3 DNA reads TGTGCCAGCAGTCTTACTAGCGGGACCAACAATGAGCAGTTCTTC.